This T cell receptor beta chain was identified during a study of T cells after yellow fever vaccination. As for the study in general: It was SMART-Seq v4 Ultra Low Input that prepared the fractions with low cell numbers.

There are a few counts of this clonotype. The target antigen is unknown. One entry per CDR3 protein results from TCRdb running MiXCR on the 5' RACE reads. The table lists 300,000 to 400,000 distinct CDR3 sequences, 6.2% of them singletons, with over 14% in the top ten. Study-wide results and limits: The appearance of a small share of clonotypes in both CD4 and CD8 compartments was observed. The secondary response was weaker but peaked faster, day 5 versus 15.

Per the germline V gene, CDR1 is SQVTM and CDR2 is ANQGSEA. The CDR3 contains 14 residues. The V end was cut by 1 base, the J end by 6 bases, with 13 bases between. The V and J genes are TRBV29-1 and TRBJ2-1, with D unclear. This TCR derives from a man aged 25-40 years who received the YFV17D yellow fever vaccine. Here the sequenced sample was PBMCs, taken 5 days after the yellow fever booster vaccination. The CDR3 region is CSVEGLAPGNEQFF. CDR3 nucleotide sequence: TGCAGCGTTGAAGGCCTGGCTCCGGGCAATGAGCAGTTCTTC.